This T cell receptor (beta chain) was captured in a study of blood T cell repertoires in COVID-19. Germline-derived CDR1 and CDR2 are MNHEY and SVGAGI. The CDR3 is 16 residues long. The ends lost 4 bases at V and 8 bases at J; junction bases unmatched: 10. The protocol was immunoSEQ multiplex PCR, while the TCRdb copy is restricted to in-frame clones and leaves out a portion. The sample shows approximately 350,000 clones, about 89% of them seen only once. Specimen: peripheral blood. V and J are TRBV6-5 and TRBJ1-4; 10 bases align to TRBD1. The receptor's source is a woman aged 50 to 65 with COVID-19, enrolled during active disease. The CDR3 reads CASSSVTGGDWEKLFF. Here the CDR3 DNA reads TGTGCCAGCAGTTCCGTGACAGGGGGCGATTGGGAAAAACTGTTTTTT.